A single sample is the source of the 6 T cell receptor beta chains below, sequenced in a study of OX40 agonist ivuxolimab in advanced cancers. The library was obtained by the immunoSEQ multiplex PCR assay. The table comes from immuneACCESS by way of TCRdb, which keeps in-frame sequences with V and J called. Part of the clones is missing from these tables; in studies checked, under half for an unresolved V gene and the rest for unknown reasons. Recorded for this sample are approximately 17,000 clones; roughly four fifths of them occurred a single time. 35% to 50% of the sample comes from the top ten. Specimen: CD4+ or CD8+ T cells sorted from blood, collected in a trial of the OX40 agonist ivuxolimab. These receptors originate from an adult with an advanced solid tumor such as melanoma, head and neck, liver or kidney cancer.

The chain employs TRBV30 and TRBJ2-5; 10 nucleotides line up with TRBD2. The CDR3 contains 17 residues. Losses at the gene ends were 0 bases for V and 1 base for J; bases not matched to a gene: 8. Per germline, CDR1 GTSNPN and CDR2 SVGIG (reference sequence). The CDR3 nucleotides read TGTGCCTGGAGTGTGTGGGATAGCGGGGGGCCCCAAGAGACCCAGTACTTC. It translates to CAWSVWDSGGPQETQYF. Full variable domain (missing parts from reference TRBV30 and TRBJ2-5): SQTIHQWPATLVQPVGSPLSLECTVEGTSNPNLYWYRQAAGRGLQLLFYSVGIGQISSEVPQNLSASRPQDRQFILSSKKLLLSDSGFYLCAWSVWDSGGPQETQYFGPGTRLLVL.

CDR3 amino acids: CASSLGRYNQPQHF. In DNA form, the CDR3 reads TGTGCCAGCAGCTTAGGCAGATACAATCAGCCCCAGCATTTT. This chain uses TRBV11-2 with TRBJ1-5; D is unclear. There are 14 residues in the CDR3. V lost 1 base and J 3 bases, leaving 7 bases between the germline ends. The V gene's germline CDR1 is SGHAT and CDR2 FQNNGV.

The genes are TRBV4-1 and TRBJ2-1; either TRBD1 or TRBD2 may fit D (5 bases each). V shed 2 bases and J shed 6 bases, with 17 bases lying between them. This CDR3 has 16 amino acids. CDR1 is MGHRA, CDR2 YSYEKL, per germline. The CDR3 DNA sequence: TGCGCCAGCAGCCAACCGTTCGAGAGGGGAAGCAATGAGCAGTTCTTC. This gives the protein CASSQPFERGSNEQFF.

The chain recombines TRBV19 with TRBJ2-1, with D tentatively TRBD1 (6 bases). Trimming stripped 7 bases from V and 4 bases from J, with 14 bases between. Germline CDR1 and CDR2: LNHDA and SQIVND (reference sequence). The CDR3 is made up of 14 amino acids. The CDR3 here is CASTPRGAYNEQFF. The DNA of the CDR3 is TGTGCCAGTACCCCCAGGGGCGCGTACAATGAGCAGTTCTTC.

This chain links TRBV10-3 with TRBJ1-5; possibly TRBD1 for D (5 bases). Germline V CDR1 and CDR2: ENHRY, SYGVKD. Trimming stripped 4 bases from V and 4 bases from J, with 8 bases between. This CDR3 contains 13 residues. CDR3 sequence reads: CAISGQGNQPQHF. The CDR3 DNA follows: TGTGCCATCAGTGGCCAGGGTAATCAGCCCCAGCATTTT.

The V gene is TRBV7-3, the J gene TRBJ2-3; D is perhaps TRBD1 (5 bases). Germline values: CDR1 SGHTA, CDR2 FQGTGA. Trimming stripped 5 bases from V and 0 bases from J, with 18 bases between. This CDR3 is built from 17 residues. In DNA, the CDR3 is TGTGCCAGCAGCCCCCCTCCTAAGACAGCTAGCACAGATACGCAGTATTTT. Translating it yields CASSPPPKTASTDTQYF. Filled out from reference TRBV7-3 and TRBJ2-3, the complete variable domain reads GAGVSQTPSNKVTEKGKYVELRCDPISGHTALYWYRQSLGQGPEFLIYFQGTGAADDSGLPNDRFFAVRPEGSVSTLKIQRTERGDSAVYLCASSPPPKTASTDTQYFGPGTRLTVL.